This TCR beta chain was retrieved from a study of cytomegalovirus exposure and HLA in healthy donors. At the level of the study: Earlier results showed roughly 120 million unique TCR beta sequences derived from roughly 190 million T cells. The study's findings and limits: Common viral pathogens (according to a later analysis) appeared linked to several of the most significant clusters. Some V segments could not be told apart, so they were left out, TRBV6-2 and TRBV6-3 among them.

Trimming stripped 3 bases from V and 10 bases from J, with 13 bases between. CDR3 size: 13 residues. Germline V gene lookup returns CDR1 MDHEN and CDR2 SYDVKM. With 60 Vbeta and 13 Jbeta primers, the PCR was carried out. Data came from immunoSEQ multiplex PCR; TCRdb stores just in-frame clones and leaves some out. The table shows 220,000 or so clones, with around 85% occurring only once. A few counts support this clone. Its antigen is currently unknown. The chain carries TRBV28 and TRBJ2-1, with D possibly TRBD2 on 6 matching bases. The source material was PBMCs. The TCR comes from a man in his fifties or sixties in good health and CMV-seronegative. CDR3: CASSFWEAGEQFF. CDR3 bases: TGTGCCAGCAGTTTTTGGGAGGCCGGGGAGCAGTTCTTC.